What follows is one T cell receptor (beta chain) and its context. What it binds is not known. The read comes to an end 3 residues before the CDR3 does, leaving the germline J gene to fill in the end. The data were taken from a study of T cells in women clearing cervical HPV infection. Study-wide background: Cases' blood sampling followed lesion detection by median approximately 140 days (90 to 200). Only a few women had HLA typing results available. Study conclusions and caveats: TRBV6-7 relative abundance averaged roughly 0.099% in cases and 0.15% to 0.2% in controls.

Some clones are missing from TCRdb's copy, which holds only in-frame ones; the method was immunoSEQ multiplex PCR. The table for this sample gives approximately 39,000 clones. Germline CDR1 SEHNR, CDR2 FQNEAQ (reference sequence). This CDR3 comprises 12 residues. Sequenced sample: blood buffy coat. The chain uses TRBV7-9 and TRBJ1-4; TRBD1 matches 7 bases. The TCR sequence derives from a woman aged 18-70 years with a cervical HPV16 infection that either progressed to CIN3+ or cleared (not recorded which). The CDR3 sequence is CASTSDREELFF. Incomplete CDR3 DNA: TGTGCCAGCACTTCCGACAGGGAGGAA.